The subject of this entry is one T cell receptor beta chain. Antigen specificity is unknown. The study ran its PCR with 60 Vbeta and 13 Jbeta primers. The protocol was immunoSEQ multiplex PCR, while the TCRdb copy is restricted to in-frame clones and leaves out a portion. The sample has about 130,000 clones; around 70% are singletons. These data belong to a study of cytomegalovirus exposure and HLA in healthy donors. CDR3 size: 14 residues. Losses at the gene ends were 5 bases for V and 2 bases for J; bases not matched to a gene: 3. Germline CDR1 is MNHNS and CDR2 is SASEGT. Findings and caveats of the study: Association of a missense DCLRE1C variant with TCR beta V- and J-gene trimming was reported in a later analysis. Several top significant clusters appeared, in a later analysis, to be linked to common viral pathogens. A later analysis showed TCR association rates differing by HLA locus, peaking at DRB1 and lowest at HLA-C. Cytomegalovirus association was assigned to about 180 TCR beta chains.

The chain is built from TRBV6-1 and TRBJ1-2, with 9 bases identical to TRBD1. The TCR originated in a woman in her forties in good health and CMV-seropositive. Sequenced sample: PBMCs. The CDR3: CASSPTGGNYGYTF. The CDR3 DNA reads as TGTGCCAGCAGTCCAACAGGGGGCAACTATGGCTACACCTTC.